This T cell receptor beta chain was documented in a study of cytomegalovirus exposure and HLA in healthy donors. Study-level information: Unique TCR beta sequences numbering some 120 million came from 150 million to 200 million T cells in an earlier analysis.

V was pared by 5 bases and J by 11 bases, with 8 bases of the junction left unmatched. Germline V CDR1 and CDR2: SGHTA, FQGNSA. The length of the CDR3 is 14 residues. General study points: It was only CMV serostatus that was available as immune exposure information. Previously analyzed data showed that most TCR beta V segments were productive at a frequency of about 87% or about 30%. Testing in vitro showed a few CMV-associated chains specific for CMV antigens.

Notes on this clone: What it binds is unknown.

Vbeta (60) and Jbeta (13) primers were used in the PCR. Profiled with immunoSEQ multiplex PCR; TCRdb holds only in-frame clones, not every one. The sample has 150,000 to 200,000 clones; 81% are singletons. The gene calls are TRBV7-2 and TRBJ1-4, with 10 bases identical to TRBD1. The clonotype comes from a woman aged 18-29 years in good health and CMV-seronegative. Sequencing was carried out using PBMCs. Written as DNA, the CDR3 is TGTGCCAGCAGCCCACGACAGGGGGCTGAGAAACTGTTTTTT. This translates into CASSPRQGAEKLFF. The complete variable domain, with remaining parts taken from reference TRBV7-2 and TRBJ1-4, reads GAGVSQSPSNKVTEKGKDVELRCDPISGHTALYWYRQSLGQGLEFLIYFQGNSAPDKSGLPSDRFSAERTGGSVSTLTIQRTQQEDSAVYLCASSPRQGAEKLFFGSGTQLSVL.